This TCR beta chain was sequenced during a study of CD8 T cells in Susac syndrome. Germline CDR1 is SGDLS and CDR2 is YYNGEE. Trimming cost V 3 bases and J 2 bases, with 18 bases left between them. This CDR3 comprises 16 residues. Reverse transcription of roughly 0.45 to 1 ug RNA was performed with random hexamers. Via MiXCR, TCRdb re-called the immunoSEQ multiplex PCR reads, giving one row per CDR3 protein. The sample consists of 80,000 or so distinct CDR3 sequences, around 94% of them appearing once. Sequencing targeted TCR beta in T cells from blood (CD8+ and CD4+). In this sample, this clonotype turned up once.

The sequenced sample was CD8+ T cells from PBMCs. This chain joins TRBV9 and TRBJ2-7, with a possible D match to TRBD1 (5 bases). This TCR was recovered from a human donor with Susac syndrome. The CDR3 is CASSETAGTGAYEQYF. The DNA for the CDR3 is TGTGCCAGCAGCGAGACTGCCGGTACAGGTGCCTACGAGCAGTACTTC.